Given below is one T cell receptor beta chain in context. Sequencing used immunoSEQ multiplex PCR; TCRdb keeps in-frame clones, though not all of them. Of 50,000 or so clones listed, approximately 92% are singletons. The record originates from a study of lymphopenia after photon versus proton radiotherapy. The CDR3 length is 14 residues. The V and J ends lost 3 bases and 6 bases, in that order; junction bases with no gene match: 6. Germline-derived CDR1 and CDR2 are SGHDT and YYEEEE. The rearrangement uses TRBV5-6 and TRBJ1-5, with 7 nucleotides matching TRBD1. Sequenced here: peripheral blood, sampled from a patient treated with photon-based radiotherapy. This clonotype was sampled from a middle-aged woman with cholangiocarcinoma. CDR3 bases: TGTGCCAGCAGCTCAGGGGGAGGAGGTCAGCCCCAGCATTTT. This gives the protein CASSSGGGGQPQHF.